The subject of this entry is one TCR beta chain. This sample is drawn from a study of blood T cell repertoires in COVID-19. About the research overall: PBMCs, B-cell-depleted T cells, or T cells provided the cDNA or gDNA that made up the material.

Generated by immunoSEQ multiplex PCR, the TCRdb table keeps only in-frame clones and is missing some. The table includes 250,000 or so clones, 87% detected once. Trimming shortened V by 2 bases and J by 4 bases, and 14 bases separated the two germline ends. CDR3 size: 16 residues. CDR1 is SGHTA and CDR2 is FQGNSA in the germline V gene. Two consecutive negative NP/OP PCR tests, clearance, or resolved symptoms defined Cohort 3 recovery. The receptor was derived from a man aged 25-45 years who had recovered from COVID-19. This sequence joins TRBV7-2 and TRBJ2-2, with no clear D. The sample was PBMCs or T cells enriched from blood (not recorded which). The CDR3 DNA reads as TGTGCCAGCAGCTTAAAAAACGGTCCTAGCACCGGGGAGCTGTTTTTT. Amino acid sequence: CASSLKNGPSTGELFF.